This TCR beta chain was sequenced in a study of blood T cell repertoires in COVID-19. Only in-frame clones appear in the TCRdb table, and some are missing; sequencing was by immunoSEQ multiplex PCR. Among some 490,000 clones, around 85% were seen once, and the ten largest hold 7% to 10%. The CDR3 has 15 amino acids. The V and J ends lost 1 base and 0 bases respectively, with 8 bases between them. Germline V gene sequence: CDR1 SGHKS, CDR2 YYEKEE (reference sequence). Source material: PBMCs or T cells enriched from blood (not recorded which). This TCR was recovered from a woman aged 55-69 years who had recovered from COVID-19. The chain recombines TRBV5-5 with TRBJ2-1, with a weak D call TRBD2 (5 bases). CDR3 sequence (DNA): TGTGCCAGCAGCTTGAGTGGGAGCTCCTACAATGAGCAGTTCTTC. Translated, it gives CASSLSGSSYNEQFF.